One and the same sample provided the 29 T cell receptor beta chains below, sequenced in a study of control samples from healthy donors and cancer patients. Using immunoSEQ multiplex PCR, the repertoire was profiled, and TCRdb retains in-frame clones only, with some absent. The sample includes over 80,000 clones, roughly 82% of them seen just once. The sample comprised blood. The receptors were gathered from a man aged 60-69 years in good health.

The chain uses TRBV20-1 and TRBJ2-7; D gene ambiguous. V was shortened by 3 bases and J by 0 bases, with 15 bases between the two germline ends. Germline V gives CDR1 DFQATT, CDR2 SNEGSKA (reference sequence). The CDR3 spans 15 residues. CDR3 sequence (DNA): TGCAGTGCTAGTTTATTCGGCGGTAGCTCCTACGAGCAGTACTTC. It encodes CSASLFGGSSYEQYF.

The V call is TRBV6-1, the J call TRBJ1-1, with 7 positions matching TRBD1. This CDR3 is 18 amino acids long. Germline CDR1 MNHNS, CDR2 SASEGT. V lost 1 base and J lost 5; bases outside the gene matches: 16. In DNA form, the CDR3 reads TGTGCCAGCAGTGAAGGCCCTAGGATGGCAGGGGGAACAACTGAAGCTTTCTTT. Encoded protein: CASSEGPRMAGGTTEAFF.

The chain is built from TRBV5-6 and TRBJ1-1, with D perhaps TRBD1 (5 bases). This CDR3 region has 17 residues. Germline V gene data show CDR1 as SGHDT and CDR2 as YYEEEE. Trimming pared 5 bases from V and 2 bases from J, leaving 22 bases between. CDR3 coding DNA: TGTGCCAGCAGGCAATTGGGGGATCTGGCCGTAAACACTGAAGCTTTCTTT. As protein: CASRQLGDLAVNTEAFF.

This chain joins TRBV11-3 and TRBJ2-3; maybe TRBD2 (6 bases). Germline CDR1 and CDR2: SGHNT and YENEEA. This CDR3 comprises 15 residues. V shed 3 bases and J shed 6 bases, with 16 bases lying between them. The CDR3 nucleotides read TGTGCCAGCAGCTTTGTTAGCGGAGCTGATGATACGCAGTATTTT. Translating gives CASSFVSGADDTQYF.

J is TRBJ2-2 and V is TRBV14, with TRBD1 matching over 7 bases. The J segment lost 4 bases and the V segment lost 4 bases, leaving 9 bases of the junction unmatched. The CDR3 has 16 residues. Germline V gene data show CDR1 as SGHDN and CDR2 as FVKESK. DNA of the CDR3: TGTGCCAGCAGCCGCAGGGGGAGTAGTAGCACCGGGGAGCTGTTTTTT. Protein sequence: CASSRRGSSSTGELFF.

As to this clone: Within the sample, other DNA sequences also encode this same CDR3. V and J are TRBV12-3 or TRBV12-4 and TRBJ2-7, with 9 positions matching TRBD1. The CDR3 has 13 residues. Trimming at V came to 8 bases and at J to 1 base, leaving 3 bases not matched to a gene. This CDR3 reads CASRDRVSYEQYF. The CDR3 DNA reads TGTGCCAGCCGGGACAGGGTTTCCTACGAGCAGTACTTC.

The table lists this clone with a few counts. The V gene is TRBV5-6, the J gene TRBJ1-6; 8 bases are shared with TRBD1. Looked up from germline, CDR1 is SGHDT and CDR2 is YYEEEE. V lost 0 bases and J lost 7; bases outside the gene matches: 3. The CDR3 contains 15 residues. The CDR3 loop reads CASSLADRENSPLHF. CDR3 coding DNA: TGTGCCAGCAGCTTGGCGGACAGGGAGAATTCACCCCTCCACTTT. The full variable domain, completed using reference TRBV5-6 and TRBJ1-6, is DAGVTQSPTHLIKTRGQQVTLRCSPKSGHDTVSWYQQALGQGPQFIFQYYEEEERQRGNFPDRFSGHQFPNYSSELNVNALLLGDSALYLCASSLADRENSPLHFGNGTRLTVT.

The chain links TRBV3-1 (or the pseudogene TRBV3-2) to TRBJ2-2, with D perhaps matching TRBD1 (6 bases). The CDR3 is made up of 15 amino acids. Per germline, CDR1 LGHDT and CDR2 YNNKEL (reference sequence). Trimming shortened V by 4 bases and J by 4 bases, and 13 bases separated the two germline ends. The CDR3 DNA follows: TGTGCCAGCAGCCCTCGGGACATAGGCACCGGGGAGCTGTTTTTT. Amino acids: CASSPRDIGTGELFF.

The chain links TRBV7-2 to TRBJ2-7, with 8 bases matching TRBD2. Trimming cost V 1 base and J 6 bases; bases outside gene matches: 5. The V gene's germline CDR1 is SGHTA and CDR2 FQGNSA. The CDR3 is 14 amino acids. CDR3 protein: CASSLEAGAGEQYF. The DNA for the CDR3 is TGTGCCAGCAGCTTAGAAGCGGGAGCTGGCGAGCAGTACTTC.

The chain is built from TRBV5-1 and TRBJ1-6; 12 positions match TRBD1. J was trimmed by 9 bases and V by 4 bases; bases with no gene match: 5. Germline V gene lookup returns CDR1 SGHRS and CDR2 YFSETQ. The CDR3 covers 15 residues. The CDR3 is CASSRRDRGRSPLHF. The CDR3 nucleotides are TGCGCCAGCAGCCGCCGGGACAGGGGGCGTTCACCCCTCCACTTT.

V is TRBV29-1 and J is TRBJ1-1; TRBD1 is a possible D gene (6 bases). Trimming shortened V by 7 bases and J by 2 bases, and 17 bases separated the two germline ends. Germline V lookup: CDR1 SQVTM, CDR2 ANQGSEA. This CDR3 has 14 amino acids. For the CDR3, the DNA is TGCAGCGGATCCGAGGGGGGGCGCAACACTGAAGCTTTCTTT. Translation: CSGSEGGRNTEAFF.

The chain carries TRBV30 and TRBJ2-4, with D uncertain. V lost 3 bases, J lost 1 base, and 13 bases lay in between. Germline V gene lookup returns CDR1 GTSNPN and CDR2 SVGIG (reference sequence). The CDR3 consists of 15 residues. CDR3 in DNA: TGTGCCTGGAGGAGCCGTTTCCTGGCCAAAAACATTCAGTACTTC. This encodes CAWRSRFLAKNIQYF.

The V call is TRBV18, the J call TRBJ2-7; D is possibly TRBD1 or TRBD2 (6 bases each). The CDR3 contains 15 residues. Germline loops: CDR1 KGHSH, CDR2 LQKENI. Trimming took off 1 base at V and 0 bases at J, with 10 bases between the two ends. The CDR3 DNA reads TGTGCCAGCTCACCACAGGGGGGCAGCTCCTACGAGCAGTACTTC. This gives the protein CASSPQGGSSYEQYF.

The chain joins TRBV5-1 to TRBJ1-6; 9 bases agree with TRBD1. The CDR3 totals 14 residues. V shed 4 bases and J 6 bases; nucleotides not matched to a gene: 2. Looked up from germline, CDR1 is SGHRS and CDR2 is YFSETQ. In DNA form, the CDR3 reads TGCGCCAGCAGCCAGGACAGGGGTAATTCACCCCTCCACTTT. It is translated as CASSQDRGNSPLHF.

The chain joins TRBV27 to TRBJ2-6; a weak D match, TRBD2 (6 bases). The V end lost 2 bases, the J end lost 3 bases, and 14 bases lay between the germline ends. Looked up from germline, CDR1 is MNHEY and CDR2 is SMNVEV (reference sequence). The CDR3 extends over 17 amino acids. The CDR3 is CASSLRRDLGGANVLTF. In DNA form, the CDR3 reads TGTGCCAGCAGTTTAAGAAGGGACTTAGGTGGGGCCAACGTCCTGACTTTC.

This rearrangement joins TRBV6-6 to TRBJ1-5; 7 bases align to TRBD1. CDR3 length: 16 residues. V trimming: 6 bases; J trimming: 2 bases; junction bases outside the gene matches: 10. Germline V gene sequence: CDR1 MNHNY, CDR2 SVGAGI (reference sequence). CDR3 in amino acids: CASRQNRGDGNQPQHF. CDR3 sequence (DNA): TGTGCCAGCAGGCAAAACAGGGGAGACGGCAATCAGCCCCAGCATTTT.

The chain uses TRBV28 and TRBJ1-6; D gene uncertain. This CDR3 is built from 16 residues. The germline gives CDR1 MDHEN, CDR2 SYDVKM. V was clipped by 5 bases and J by 7 bases, with 18 bases between them. For the CDR3, the DNA is TGTGCCAGCAGTCCCCTAGACGGAGCCGGGAATTCACCCCTCCACTTT. Residues: CASSPLDGAGNSPLHF.

The rearrangement joins TRBV15 to TRBJ2-1; 8 bases fit TRBD1. This CDR3 has 15 amino acids. The J segment lost 8 bases and the V segment lost 5 bases, leaving 11 bases of the junction unmatched. Germline values: CDR1 LNHNV, CDR2 YYDKDF (reference sequence). CDR3: CATSLRTGMHDEQFF. The CDR3 DNA follows: TGTGCCACCAGCTTACGGACAGGGATGCACGATGAGCAGTTCTTC.

This clone was detected a few times. This chain joins TRBV30 and TRBJ2-7; D gene ambiguous. Trimming stripped 4 bases from V and 3 bases from J, with 7 bases between. This CDR3 has 11 residues. Germline V gene sequence: CDR1 GTSNPN, CDR2 SVGIG (reference sequence). The CDR3 protein is CAWTSVYEQYF. The CDR3 DNA follows: TGTGCCTGGACCTCAGTCTACGAGCAGTACTTC.

The chain couples TRBV7-9 to TRBJ1-4; tentative D call: TRBD1 (6 bases). This CDR3 has 15 amino acids. Per the germline V gene, CDR1 is SEHNR and CDR2 is FQNEAQ (reference sequence). V lost 4 bases and J lost 7, with 16 bases in between. CDR3 residues: CASSSTREGGEKLFF. For the CDR3, the DNA is TGTGCCAGCAGCTCGACGAGGGAAGGGGGTGAAAAACTGTTTTTT.

The J gene is TRBJ2-5, the V gene TRBV20-1; 8 bases align to TRBD2. The CDR3 covers 13 residues. Germline CDR1 and CDR2: DFQATT and SNEGSKA (reference sequence). Unmatched junction bases numbered 4, after V lost 3 bases and J lost 4 bases. Here the CDR3 reads CSASIGRAETQYF. The DNA of the CDR3 is TGCAGTGCTAGTATCGGGAGGGCAGAGACCCAGTACTTC.

CDR3 loop: CASSLSPWDEKLFF. The CDR3 DNA reads TGTGCCAGCAGCTTAAGTCCCTGGGATGAAAAACTGTTTTTT. This chain links TRBV7-9 with TRBJ1-4; no clear D gene. V was shortened by 2 bases and J by 6 bases, with 10 bases between the two germline ends. The germline gives CDR1 SEHNR, CDR2 FQNEAQ (reference sequence). The CDR3 sequence is 14 residues long. The full variable domain, completed using reference TRBV7-9 and TRBJ1-4, is DTGVSQNPRHKITKRGQNVTFRCDPISEHNRLYWYRQTLGQGPEFLTYFQNEAQLEKSRLLSDRFSAERPKGSFSTLEIQRTEQGDSAMYLCASSLSPWDEKLFFGSGTQLSVL.

V is TRBV7-8 and J is TRBJ2-1, with 7 bases that match TRBD1. The V segment lost 6 bases and the J segment 7 bases; nucleotides outside the gene matches: 12. This CDR3 is 15 amino acids long. Per the germline V gene, CDR1 is SGHVS and CDR2 is FQNEAQ. CDR3 in DNA: TGTGCCAGCAGGCCACCAGGGGGTTTTAGGAATGAGCAGTTCTTC. It specifies CASRPPGGFRNEQFF.

Of note for this clone: At one boundary the junction diverges from the germline segment, which might be a read error. This chain links TRBV28 with TRBJ2-7, with D maybe TRBD1 (7 bases). The CDR3 contains 11 residues. Germline values: CDR1 MDHEN, CDR2 SYDVKM. DNA of the CDR3: TGTGCCAGCCATAAACAGGGGCGGGGAGACTTC. This gives the protein CASHKQGRGDF. The variable domain in full, completed from reference TRBV28 and TRBJ2-7, reads DVKVTQSSRYLVKRTGEKVFLECVQDMDHENMFWYRQDPGLGLRLIYFSYDVKMKEKGDIPEGYSVSREKKERFSLILESASTNQTSMYLCASHKQGRGDFGPGTRLTVT.

This rearrangement joins TRBV19 to TRBJ2-2; no definite D call. Trimming took off 3 bases at V and 2 bases at J, with 4 bases between the two ends. Germline V gene sequence: CDR1 LNHDA, CDR2 SQIVND (reference sequence). This CDR3 is 13 amino acids long. The CDR3 nucleotides are TGTGCCAGTAGTATGGGCAACACCGGGGAGCTGTTTTTT. Its protein is CASSMGNTGELFF. The full variable domain, its missing parts supplied by reference TRBV19 and TRBJ2-2, is DGGITQSPKYLFRKEGQNVTLSCEQNLNHDAMYWYRQDPGQGLRLIYYSQIVNDFQKGDIAEGYSVSREKKESFPLTVTSAQKNPTAFYLCASSMGNTGELFFGEGSRLTVL.

The V call is TRBV24-1, the J call TRBJ2-7; 7 bases agree with TRBD1. J was trimmed by 1 base and V by 3 bases; bases with no gene match: 2. Germline V gene lookup returns CDR1 KGHDR and CDR2 SFDVKD. The CDR3 is 14 amino acids. CDR3: CATSDRQGSYEQYF. The CDR3 bases are TGTGCCACCAGTGATCGACAGGGATCCTACGAGCAGTACTTC.

This clone was observed a single time. The chain couples TRBV5-1 to TRBJ2-2; D remains ambiguous. Germline-derived CDR1 and CDR2 are SGHRS and YFSETQ. This CDR3 has 16 amino acids. Trimming took 1 base from V and 2 from J, leaving 12 bases between them. CDR3 in DNA: TGCGCCAGCAGCTTGACAGTCTTAGAAAACACCGGGGAGCTGTTTTTT. Residues: CASSLTVLENTGELFF.

This clone was counted a single time. This chain links TRBV29-1 with TRBJ1-1; 7 nucleotides match TRBD1. This CDR3 has 11 residues. The germline V gene has CDR1 SQVTM and CDR2 ANQGSEA. V was pared by 6 bases and J by 6 bases, with 4 bases of the junction left unmatched. In DNA form, the CDR3 reads TGCAGCGTGGTCACAGGGGCTGAAGCTTTCTTT. It translates to CSVVTGAEAFF.

The J gene is TRBJ1-1, the V gene TRBV6-5; no reliable D call. This CDR3 comprises 13 residues. Germline V CDR1 and CDR2: MNHEY, SVGAGI. The germline V and J ends were trimmed by 6 bases and 7 bases, with 15 bases remaining between them. The DNA of the CDR3 is TGTGCCAGCAGCTTAAAGGGTGCGGGTGAAGCTTTCTTT. It is translated as CASSLKGAGEAFF.